This T cell receptor beta chain was sequenced during a study of blood T cell repertoires in COVID-19. Study summary: PBMCs, B-cell-depleted T cells, or T cells were the source of the cDNA or gDNA that made up the material.

Trimming took 7 bases from V and 10 from J, leaving 16 bases between them. The CDR3 contains 11 residues. Germline lookup yields CDR1 DFQATT and CDR2 SNEGSKA (reference sequence). Seattle patient enrollment occurred during active infection, with longitudinal follow-up thereafter. This table comes from immunoSEQ multiplex PCR, and its TCRdb copy is limited to in-frame clones, with some not included. The profile covers approximately 150,000 clones, with 85% to 90% appearing a single time and less than 3% taken by the ten largest. This TCR derives from a woman of 80 years or more with COVID-19, enrolled during active disease. The sequencing input was peripheral blood. The chain carries TRBV20-1 and TRBJ1-1; maybe TRBD1 (5 bases). The CDR3 loop reads CSVGGDRAAFF. The DNA for the CDR3 is TGCAGTGTGGGGGGAGACCGAGCAGCTTTCTTT.